Listed below are T cell receptor beta chains from one sample, sequenced in a study of blood T cell repertoires in COVID-19. The method was immunoSEQ multiplex PCR; TCRdb's version includes in-frame clones alone and lacks a portion of them. Among around 160,000 clones listed, 80% to 95% were seen once. The source material was peripheral blood. These receptors were collected from an older woman with COVID-19, enrolled during active disease. The CDR3 runs from the conserved cysteine through the conserved F or W. Fields, in order: J gene, CDR3 length, clone size, V gene, CDR3 protein. Clone size is given for some rows only: seen once, a few or many times, or a class if the clone is expanded.

TRBJ2-3	12	.	TRBV29-1	CSVGLPEDTQYF
TRBJ1-1	13	.	TRBV6-2/TRBV6-3	CASSDRDSTEAFF
TRBJ2-2	14	.	TRBV6-4	CASEAGDNTGELFF
TRBJ2-6	15	.	TRBV27	CASSSQISGANVLTF
TRBJ2-3	14	once	TRBV6-6	CASSYARNQDTQYF
TRBJ2-1	16	.	TRBV4-2	CASSYIAGGRHNEQFF
TRBJ2-7	15	.	TRBV7-9	CASTTTKGITGEQYF
TRBJ1-5	15	.	TRBV4-2	CASSQDQGGHQPQHF
TRBJ1-2	15	.	TRBV7-3	CASSPNPGTGGGYTF
TRBJ1-2	16	once	TRBV7-9	CASSLAQTGGDYGYTF
TRBJ2-1	12	once	TRBV11-2	CASSGTSGEQFF
TRBJ1-2	14	.	TRBV15	CATSRETSLYGYTF
TRBJ2-5	16	.	TRBV9	CASSWTSGGAQETQYF
TRBJ2-7	15	.	TRBV5-8	CASSTQGQTPYEQYF
TRBJ1-2	14	.	TRBV6-5	CASSSEQGWGGYTF
TRBJ1-2	15	.	TRBV4-1	CASSQDLTGSYGYTF
TRBJ2-5	15	few	TRBV18	CASSPNQGLGETQYF
TRBJ1-4	15	.	TRBV18	CASSPRGATNEKLFF
TRBJ2-1	16	once	TRBV11-1	CASSFNRRPPYNEQFF
TRBJ1-1	16	.	TRBV6-5	CASSYEGKGYNTEAFF
TRBJ2-3	18	.	TRBV2	CASSEKLAGTKTTDTQYF
TRBJ2-7	13	few	TRBV6-5	CASTRDRAYEQYF
TRBJ2-2	19	once	TRBV7-3	CASSFSGTPFTSNTGELFF
TRBJ2-5	15	.	TRBV27	CASSFGGREQETQYF
TRBJ2-1	11	.	TRBV20-1	CSPAQGSEQFF
TRBJ2-4	16	.	TRBV6-5	CASSFRTGATQNIQYF
TRBJ1-1	13	once	TRBV30	CAWSVYQGVIAFF
TRBJ1-5	13	.	TRBV6-1	CASSTGTNQPQHF
TRBJ2-3	18	.	TRBV3-1/TRBV3-2	CASSQGRSRLALSDTQYF
TRBJ1-6	15	.	TRBV7-2	CASSSRQGGNSPLHF
TRBJ2-3	17	.	TRBV3-1/TRBV3-2	CASSHGSGGPPTDTQYF
TRBJ1-1	14	.	TRBV3-1/TRBV3-2	CASSRLDRQTEAFF
TRBJ1-1	14	.	TRBV7-2	CASSLGDIDTEAFF
TRBJ2-7	15	.	TRBV6-2/TRBV6-3	CASSYRGIRPYEQYF
TRBJ1-5	15	.	TRBV2	CASSRTLPGNQPQHF
TRBJ2-2	16	.	TRBV5-1	CASSTTSGGYTGELFF
TRBJ1-5	15	.	TRBV30	CAWSADRGGNQPQHF
TRBJ2-7	13	.	TRBV12-3/TRBV12-4	CASSPPLAYEQYF
TRBJ1-1	15	.	TRBV5-1	CASSLVLGEGPEAFF
TRBJ2-2	17	.	TRBV5-1	CASSPPPRQANTGELFF
TRBJ2-2	18	.	TRBV21-1	CASSKEETSGGATGELFF
TRBJ1-2	17	.	TRBV9	CASSVSGALRSNYGYTF
TRBJ1-5	13	once	TRBV2	CASSEKGYQPQHF
TRBJ1-1	17	.	TRBV6-2/TRBV6-3	CASSYGGRLIMNTEAFF
TRBJ1-6	15	.	TRBV19	CASSMGGVRHSPLHF
TRBJ2-7	15	.	TRBV2	CASSALGGAEYEQYF